This T cell receptor beta chain was profiled in a study of T cells in Graves' hyperthyroidism and ophthalmopathy. Study-wide points: Most thyroid clonotypes expanded above 0.001 appeared in blood too.

Each diagnosis drew on symptoms, thyroxine, TRAb, thyroid ultrasound and orbital computed tomography findings. Worth noting for this clonotype: Its target is not known.

CDR3 length: 16 amino acids. V was pared by 4 bases and J by 5 bases, with 20 bases between. Germline-derived CDR1 and CDR2 are MNHEY and SVGAGI. There were TCR beta CDR3 regions amplified from RNA transcripts. Researchers ran a first-round RT-PCR on the TCR CDR3 using the HTBI primer set. TCRdb independently ran MiXCR on the multiplex PCR reads; one entry per CDR3 protein. The sample yields over 700,000 distinct CDR3 sequences, just over 35% seen once. The TCR originated in a woman between 40 and 55 years old with Graves' hyperthyroidism. Sequences were obtained from blood. The chain has TRBV6-5 and TRBJ2-5; D unresolved. For the CDR3, the DNA is TGTGCCAGCAGTTTTCGGGCGGCAAAGACCGGGGAGACCCAGTACTTC. It codes for CASSFRAAKTGETQYF.